Shown below are 32 T cell receptor beta chains from a single sample sequenced in a study of early T cells in non-severe SARS-CoV-2 infection. TCRdb passed the 5' RACE reads through MiXCR, listing each CDR3 protein once. The sample has roughly 50,000 distinct CDR3 sequences, around 8% seen once. The sample taken for sequencing was whole blood. The receptor set was obtained from an adult who was a healthcare worker with PCR-confirmed SARS-CoV-2 infection or an uninfected control (not recorded which).

This clonotype was counted many times. The chain combines TRBV12-3 or TRBV12-4 with TRBJ2-1; D is perhaps TRBD2 (5 bases). The V and J ends lost 5 bases and 2 bases respectively, with 7 bases between them. The length of the CDR3 is 13 residues. The CDR3 DNA sequence: TGTGCCAGCAGTCCCGGGACCTACAATGAGCAGTTCTTC. This encodes CASSPGTYNEQFF.

The sample holds a few counts of this clonotype. V usage is TRBV7-9 and J usage is TRBJ2-1, with 9 positions matching TRBD1. Germline trimming cut 2 bases from V and 3 bases from J; bases unmatched to any gene: 5. The CDR3 loop spans 16 amino acids. CDR1 is SEHNR and CDR2 is FQNEAQ in the germline V gene (reference sequence). The CDR3 loop is CASSLFGDRVYNEQFF. CDR3 coding DNA: TGTGCCAGCAGCTTATTTGGGGACAGGGTCTACAATGAGCAGTTCTTC.

This sequence joins TRBV10-3 and TRBJ2-1; 12 nucleotides match TRBD2. CDR3 length: 18 residues. Germline values: CDR1 ENHRY, CDR2 SYGVKD. The V segment lost 9 bases and the J segment 3 bases; nucleotides outside the gene matches: 15. DNA for the CDR3: TGTGCCATTAACATCGACAGGGAGACTAGCGGGAGCTACAATGAGCAGTTCTTC. Translating gives CAINIDRETSGSYNEQFF.

This clonotype turned up a few times. The chain has TRBV11-2 and TRBJ2-4, with D possibly matching TRBD2 (5 bases). Germline CDR1 is SGHAT and CDR2 is FQNNGV. The V and J ends lost 1 base and 0 bases respectively, with 7 bases between them. The CDR3 runs to 15 residues. The CDR3 loop reads CASSLVGLAKNIQYF. The CDR3 DNA follows: TGTGCCAGCAGCTTAGTCGGACTAGCCAAAAACATTCAGTACTTC.

This clonotype was seen a handful of times. J is TRBJ2-7 and V is TRBV2, with 8 positions matching TRBD1. Looked up from germline, CDR1 is SNHLY and CDR2 is FYNNEI. The CDR3 contains 14 residues. With 6 bases clipped from V and 3 bases from J, the junction kept 7 bases outside the gene matches. DNA for the CDR3: TGTGCCAGCAGCGGACAGGGATGGGGCTACGAGCAGTACTTC. Protein sequence: CASSGQGWGYEQYF.

In this sample, this clonotype turned up a few times. This chain connects TRBV4-1 to TRBJ2-1; D tentatively reads TRBD1 or TRBD2 (5 bases each). The V gene's germline CDR1 is MGHRA and CDR2 YSYEKL. This CDR3 is built from 16 residues. V was pared by 0 bases and J by 1 base, with 10 bases between. The CDR3 sequence is CASSQDRGESYNEQFF. CDR3 sequence (DNA): TGCGCCAGCAGCCAAGATCGAGGGGAGTCCTACAATGAGCAGTTCTTC.

This clonotype came up a few times. The V and J genes are TRBV6-1 and TRBJ2-3; D is uncertain. The germline CDR1 and CDR2 sequences are MNHNS and SASEGT. The V end lost 3 bases, the J end lost 2 bases, and 6 bases lay between the germline ends. The CDR3 consists of 13 residues. CDR3 nucleotide sequence: TGTGCCAGCAGTGATTTGCACACAGATACGCAGTATTTT. This encodes CASSDLHTDTQYF.

In this sample, this clonotype turned up many times. J is TRBJ2-3 and V is TRBV20-1; 11 bases are shared with TRBD2. From germline, CDR1 is DFQATT and CDR2 SNEGSKA (reference sequence). This CDR3 spans 13 amino acids. The trim removed 7 bases at V and 3 bases at J, leaving 3 bases unmatched. The CDR3 nucleotides read TGCAGTGTTCGGACTAGCGGGACAGATACGCAGTATTTT. Translation: CSVRTSGTDTQYF.

The gene calls are TRBV28 and TRBJ2-1; 7 bases line up with TRBD1. The CDR3 is made up of 13 amino acids. Germline values: CDR1 MDHEN, CDR2 SYDVKM. V lost 7 bases and J lost 4; bases outside the gene matches: 4. CDR3 sequence reads: CASNPGQYNEQFF. CDR3 bases: TGTGCCAGCAACCCGGGACAGTACAATGAGCAGTTCTTC.

This clonotype came up a few times. The chain combines TRBV14 with TRBJ2-7; 10 nucleotides match TRBD1. The germline CDR1 and CDR2 sequences are SGHDN and FVKESK. V lost 1 base to trimming and J lost 6 bases; unmatched junction nucleotides: 6. The CDR3 contains 15 residues. CDR3 DNA sequence: TGTGCCAGCAGCCAAGGAGGGGACAGGGGAACCGAGCAGTACTTC. Protein product: CASSQGGDRGTEQYF.

This clonotype was found a few times. The J gene is TRBJ2-1, the V gene TRBV4-1, with 13 bases lining up with TRBD2. CDR3 size: 16 residues. Germline V CDR1 and CDR2: MGHRA, YSYEKL. The ends lost 2 bases at V and 12 bases at J; junction bases unmatched: 10. CDR3 DNA sequence: TGCGCCAGCAGCCAATCTGCACTAGCGGGGGGGCTATGGCAGTTCTTC. It specifies CASSQSALAGGLWQFF.

A few counts support this clonotype. The V gene is TRBV7-6, the J gene TRBJ2-3, with D unresolved. The V gene's germline CDR1 is SGHVS and CDR2 FNYEAQ. V gave up 5 bases and J gave up 0 bases, with 9 bases separating them. The CDR3 loop spans 14 amino acids. The chain's CDR3 is CASSITRSTDTQYF. CDR3 DNA: TGTGCCAGCAGCATTACACGGAGCACAGATACGCAGTATTTT. Full variable domain (outside the CDR3, taken from reference TRBV7-6 and TRBJ2-3): GAGVSQSPRYKVTKRGQDVALRCDPISGHVSLYWYRQALGQGPEFLTYFNYEAQQDKSGLPNDRFSAERPEGSISTLTIQRTEQRDSAMYRCASSITRSTDTQYFGPGTRLTVL.

This clonotype was seen ten or more times. The chain links TRBV4-2 to TRBJ2-1, with D uncertain. V shed 1 base and J shed 2 bases, with 15 bases lying between them. Germline lookup yields CDR1 LGHNA and CDR2 YNFKEQ. The CDR3 loop spans 17 amino acids. In DNA, the CDR3 is TGTGCCAGCAGCCAAGTCTCGGCCATTTCTACCTACAATGAGCAGTTCTTC. Protein product: CASSQVSAISTYNEQFF.

There are a few counts of this clonotype. In DNA, the CDR3 is TGCGCCAGCAGCGGGGGGACAGGGAGCTCCTACGAGCAGTACTTC. Protein sequence: CASSGGTGSSYEQYF. This chain uses TRBV5-1 with TRBJ2-7; the match to TRBD1 covers 9 bases. This CDR3 region has 15 residues. The germline V gene has CDR1 SGHRS and CDR2 YFSETQ. V shed 4 bases, J shed 0 bases, and the junction held 5 bases outside the gene matches.

This clonotype occurred once. This CDR3 fails to terminate in the conserved phenylalanine or tryptophan, so it likely reflects a read error. This rearrangement joins TRBV6-2 or TRBV6-3 to TRBJ1-1, with 7 nucleotides matching TRBD1. CDR3 length: 15 amino acids. The germline gives CDR1 MNHEY, CDR2 SVGEGT. V lost 0 bases and J lost 4; bases outside the gene matches: 5. The DNA for the CDR3 is TGTGCCAGCAGTTACTCGATCGGGACAGTCACTGAAGCTTTCTCT. It yields the protein CASSYSIGTVTEAFS.

The chain uses TRBV6-6 and TRBJ2-3; TRBD2 agrees at 10 bases. V lost 7 bases, J lost 3 bases, and 4 bases stayed unmatched. The V gene's germline CDR1 is MNHNY and CDR2 SVGAGI (reference sequence). There are 14 residues in the CDR3. The CDR3 sequence is CASTQAGGTDTQYF. CDR3 DNA: TGTGCCAGCACCCAAGCGGGAGGGACAGATACGCAGTATTTT.

This clonotype is labeled medium-sized (0.01 to 0.1%). CDR3 amino acids: CASSEDRVTNYGYTF. The CDR3 DNA reads TGCGCCAGCAGTGAGGACAGGGTGACTAACTATGGCTACACCTTC. This sequence joins TRBV10-2 and TRBJ1-2, with 7 bases lining up with TRBD1. Germline loops: CDR1 WSHSY, CDR2 SAAADI. The trim removed 2 bases at V and 0 bases at J, leaving 3 bases unmatched. CDR3 size: 15 residues.

The CDR3, as DNA: TGTGCCAGCAGTTTGTGGTCGGGGCGGGGGGACAATGAGCAGTTCTTC. Its translation: CASSLWSGRGDNEQFF. The chain carries TRBV27 and TRBJ2-1, with 8 bases aligning to TRBD2. Germline trimming cut 3 bases from V and 5 bases from J; bases unmatched to any gene: 9. Germline V gives CDR1 MNHEY, CDR2 SMNVEV (reference sequence). The CDR3 covers 16 residues.

This clonotype was detected only a few times. The gene calls are TRBV9 and TRBJ2-7; D could derive from TRBD1 or TRBD2 (5 bases each). This CDR3 is 14 amino acids long. The V gene's germline CDR1 is SGDLS and CDR2 YYNGEE. The V end was cut by 0 bases, the J end by 6 bases, with 13 bases between. The CDR3 nucleotides are TGTGCCAGCAGCGTAGAGCCTCAGAGGGGCGAGCAGTACTTC. It is translated as CASSVEPQRGEQYF. The full variable domain, with the rest looked up from reference TRBV9 and TRBJ2-7, is DSGVTQTPKHLITATGQRVTLRCSPRSGDLSVYWYQQSLDQGLQFLIQYYNGEERAKGNILERFSAQQFPDLHSELNLSSLELGDSALYFCASSVEPQRGEQYFGPGTRLTVT.

The chain carries TRBV28 and TRBJ2-6; 10 bases are a match to TRBD1. Losses at the gene ends were 6 bases for V and 2 bases for J; bases not matched to a gene: 10. Germline V gene sequence: CDR1 MDHEN, CDR2 SYDVKM. The CDR3 spans 18 residues. The CDR3 loop is CASRRDRGFRAGANVLTF. CDR3 sequence (DNA): TGTGCCAGCAGGAGGGACAGGGGCTTCCGTGCTGGGGCCAACGTCCTGACTTTC. The full variable domain, rest sourced from reference TRBV28 and TRBJ2-6, is DVKVTQSSRYLVKRTGEKVFLECVQDMDHENMFWYRQDPGLGLRLIYFSYDVKMKEKGDIPEGYSVSREKKERFSLILESASTNQTSMYLCASRRDRGFRAGANVLTFGAGSRLTVL.

This clonotype was seen more than once but under ten times. One end of the junction fails to match germline, which may point to a read error. V usage is TRBV6-1 and J usage is TRBJ1-1; a weak D match, TRBD1 (5 bases). This CDR3 is 10 amino acids long. Germline-derived CDR1 and CDR2 are MNHNS and SASEGT. The DNA for the CDR3 is TGCAGCTTGGGGGACACTGAAGCTTTCTTT. It codes for CSLGDTEAFF.

Concerning this clonotype: The junction and the germline gene differ at one end; a read error may be behind it. The chain couples TRBV20-1 to TRBJ2-3; D perhaps matches TRBD1 (5 bases). Germline CDR1 DFQATT, CDR2 SNEGSKA (reference sequence). The CDR3 has 16 amino acids. CDR3 amino acids: CSARDSMGRATDTQYF. CDR3 coding DNA: TGCAGTGCTAGAGATTCAATGGGCAGGGCCACAGACACGCAGTATTTT.

This clonotype has a handful of counts. The chain joins TRBV7-9 to TRBJ2-5, with 7 bases aligning to TRBD2. Losses at the gene ends were 5 bases for V and 3 bases for J; bases not matched to a gene: 21. From germline, CDR1 is SEHNR and CDR2 FQNEAQ (reference sequence). This CDR3 is built from 19 residues. CDR3 in DNA: TGTGCCAGCAGCCCCAAAGATCCGGGACCAAGGACTAGGAAAGAGACCCAGTACTTC. It translates to CASSPKDPGPRTRKETQYF.

The chain carries TRBV3-1 and TRBJ2-3; no clear D gene. CDR1 and CDR2 from the germline V gene are LGHDT and YNNKEL (reference sequence). This CDR3 is built from 15 residues. The V gene lost 2 bases and the J gene lost 0 bases, with 9 bases spanning the gap. The CDR3 DNA reads as TGTGCCAGCAGCCAACCGTACAGCAGCACAGATACGCAGTATTTT. This encodes CASSQPYSSTDTQYF.

This clonotype was recorded at least ten times. The rearrangement uses TRBV12-3 or TRBV12-4 and TRBJ2-1; possible D gene TRBD2, 5 bases. The CDR3 loop spans 15 amino acids. V lost 6 bases and J lost 0, with 12 bases in between. The CDR3 DNA follows: TGTGCCAGCAGAGACTACCTTAGCTCCTACAATGAGCAGTTCTTC. As protein: CASRDYLSSYNEQFF.

There are a few counts of this clonotype. V gene TRBV10-1 combines with J gene TRBJ2-3; possibly TRBD1 for D (6 bases). Germline CDR1 WNHNN, CDR2 SYGVQD (reference sequence). The CDR3 contains 13 residues. V lost 5 bases and J lost 4, with 10 bases in between. Written as DNA, the CDR3 is TGCGCCAGCAGTTTCCCAGGGGCAGATACGCAGTATTTT. Amino acid sequence: CASSFPGADTQYF.

This clonotype came up many times. J is TRBJ2-3 and V is TRBV7-6; 13 nucleotides align to TRBD2. The J segment lost 5 bases and the V segment lost 2 bases, leaving 13 bases of the junction unmatched. CDR1 is SGHVS and CDR2 is FNYEAQ in the germline V gene. CDR3 size: 19 residues. CDR3 nucleotides: TGTGCCAGCAGCTTATCCCCGCGGGGACTAGCGGGGTTGGTAGATACGCAGTATTTT. It translates to CASSLSPRGLAGLVDTQYF.

This clonotype was seen repeatedly, ten times or more. The CDR3 loop reads CARSLKTSGRPYNEQFF. The CDR3 nucleotides are TGTGCCAGAAGCCTCAAGACTAGCGGGAGGCCCTACAATGAGCAGTTCTTC. The chain employs TRBV5-3 and TRBJ2-1, with 13 bases matching TRBD2. TRBV5-3 has ORF status, its function being uncertain. The J segment lost 2 bases and the V segment lost 4 bases, leaving 6 bases of the junction unmatched. CDR3 length equals 17 residues.

The chain couples TRBV29-1 to TRBJ2-3; D gene uncertain. The CDR3 extends over 15 amino acids. The germline CDR1 and CDR2 sequences are SQVTM and ANQGSEA. V was shortened by 1 base and J by 0 bases, with 11 bases between the two germline ends. The CDR3 coding sequence is TGCAGCGTTGAAGCATCAGCGCGGAGCACAGATACGCAGTATTTT. It translates to CSVEASARSTDTQYF.

Ten or more counts support this clonotype. V and J are TRBV4-1 and TRBJ2-7; 9 positions match TRBD1. CDR1 MGHRA and CDR2 YSYEKL come from the germline V gene. The V and J ends lost 3 bases and 3 bases, in that order; junction bases with no gene match: 12. The CDR3 consists of 17 residues. The CDR3 reads CASSHPSIRDRDYEQYF. The CDR3 DNA reads as TGCGCCAGCAGCCACCCCTCGATCCGGGACAGGGACTACGAGCAGTACTTC.

This clonotype was picked up many times. The rearrangement joins TRBV7-9 to TRBJ2-5; TRBD1 aligns across 9 bases. The CDR3 loop spans 15 amino acids. The V gene's germline CDR1 is SEHNR and CDR2 FQNEAQ (reference sequence). Trimming took 2 bases from V and 5 from J; bases not matched to a gene: 6. This CDR3 is CASSLLGTGMETQYF. The CDR3 bases are TGTGCCAGCAGCTTACTCGGGACAGGGATGGAGACCCAGTACTTC.

The chain combines TRBV4-1 with TRBJ2-2, with D perhaps given as TRBD1 or TRBD2 (6 bases each). V dropped 2 bases and J dropped 5 bases, with 18 bases sitting between them. Germline-derived CDR1 and CDR2 are MGHRA and YSYEKL. CDR3 size: 17 residues. CDR3 residues: CASSQLIGGLSTGELFF. The CDR3 region has the DNA TGCGCCAGCAGCCAATTGATAGGGGGGCTAAGTACCGGGGAGCTGTTTTTT.